This T cell receptor (beta chain) stems from a study of blood T cell repertoires in COVID-19. Study overall: COVID-19 samples, acute and convalescent, were from the United States, Italy and Spain. Sources were T cells, B-cell-depleted T cells, or PBMCs; the material itself was cDNA or gDNA.

The V end was cut by 5 bases, the J end by 4 bases, with 14 bases between. CDR3 length: 14 residues. Germline CDR1 reads LNHDA; CDR2 reads SQIVND (reference sequence). As processed by the authors: Amplification with reference gene primers provided the estimates of nucleated cell counts. Clones were sequenced by immunoSEQ multiplex PCR, and TCRdb holds only the in-frame ones, with some missing. For V, J and clone size, that table is used; D and trimming come from the DNA. Of some 240,000 clones in the sample, 85% to 90% were seen once. The specimen sequenced was peripheral blood. This TCR was recovered from a woman in her forties who had recovered from COVID-19. The chain uses TRBV19 and TRBJ1-1, with TRBD1 as a possible D gene (5 bases). DNA for the CDR3: TGTGCCAGTAGTGTAGGGACGGAGGGCACTGAAGCTTTCTTT. It specifies CASSVGTEGTEAFF.